This TCR beta chain was captured in a study of blood T cell repertoires in COVID-19. Whole-study context: Acute and convalescent COVID-19 samples came from the United States, Italy and Spain. In each case, the material was cDNA or gDNA derived from T cells, B-cell-depleted T cells, or PBMCs.

Trimming left V 11 bases short and J 1 base short, with 14 bases between. Germline CDR1 reads ENHRY; CDR2 reads SYGVKD. There are 13 residues in the CDR3. In the study's own analysis: Estimates of nucleated cell counts were drawn from the amplification of reference gene primers. Sequencing used immunoSEQ multiplex PCR; TCRdb keeps in-frame clones, though not all of them. That table supplies the V and J calls and clone size; D and trimming were determined from the DNA. The data show roughly 43,000 clones, 80% to 90% seen once. The sequenced sample consisted of peripheral blood. The V and J genes are TRBV10-3 and TRBJ1-1; the D is unclear. The clonotype originates from a human donor in a cohort sampled during active COVID-19. The donor label of this sample is uncertain. The CDR3, as DNA: TGTGCCTCCGGTAGAGACACGAACACTGAAGCTTTCTTT. Its translation is CASGRDTNTEAFF.